The 20 T cell receptor beta chains presented below share a single source sample, sequenced in a study of human T cells and chemical hapten exposure (dated by TCRdb to the early 2020s). Receptor libraries were prepared by RACE. The instrument given in TCRdb is NextSeq 500. TCRdb reprocessing: public reads trimmed at Q25 with fastp, clones called with MiXCR, in-frame beta chains kept. For every CDR3 protein sequence, its rows merge into one entry that carries the most common genes and DNA. The sample profile shows approximately 100,000 distinct CDR3 sequences; 9% to 9.5% of them were found once. The ten biggest clones cover 3.1% of the sample. The sample's time point label is to be understood as: patch test 2, 6 weeks after DPC sensitization. Per the publication, the treatment or condition label means: therapeutic diphenylcyclopropenone sensitization with weekly scalp DPC. The specimen comprised whole blood, sampled in connection with sensitization to the hapten diphenylcyclopropenone (DPC). The receptors here all came from a middle-aged woman with alopecia areata. Some clones in this sample may be carry-over from other donors' samples.

This clonotype was recorded a few times. V is TRBV29-1 and J is TRBJ1-1; TRBD1 matches at 7 bases. V dropped 8 bases and J dropped 5; count of bases not matched to a gene: 8. The CDR3 has 12 amino acids. CDR1 and CDR2 (germline): SQVTM, ANQGSEA. The CDR3, as DNA: TGCAGCTTTCAGGGGGTGGGTACTGAAGCTTTCTTT. It codes for CSFQGVGTEAFF.

This clonotype was picked up many times. The rearrangement uses TRBV4-1 and TRBJ2-5, with 7 bases fitting TRBD1. With 2 bases clipped from V and 3 bases from J, the junction kept 6 bases outside the gene matches. This CDR3 spans 15 amino acids. The germline V gene encodes CDR1 MGHRA and CDR2 YSYEKL. CDR3: CASSQKTGTEETQYF. As DNA, the CDR3 is TGCGCCAGCAGCCAAAAGACAGGGACAGAAGAGACCCAGTACTTC.

This clonotype has a handful of counts. The genes are TRBV4-3 and TRBJ2-1, with D unclear. Germline V lookup: CDR1 LGHNA, CDR2 YSLEER. Trimming left V 1 base short and J 3 bases short, with 13 bases between. The CDR3 totals 16 residues. CDR3 in amino acids: CASSQGWDTFYNEQFF. Written as DNA, the CDR3 is TGCGCCAGCAGCCAAGGCTGGGATACGTTCTACAATGAGCAGTTCTTC.

The genes are TRBV10-3 and TRBJ1-1, with 7 bases matching TRBD1. The V gene's germline CDR1 is ENHRY and CDR2 SYGVKD. The V gene end was trimmed by 6 bases and the J gene end by 5 bases; junction bases not matched to a gene: 18. CDR3 size: 17 residues. The CDR3 DNA reads as TGTGCCATCAGAAGCAGCCCGGGCGTGACAGGGCGGACTGAAGCTTTCTTT. Translated, it gives CAIRSSPGVTGRTEAFF.

This clonotype was seen many times. CDR3 coding DNA: TGTGCCAGCAGTCCCGGCCTAGCGGGGGGGCCAGGTGAGCAGTTCTTC. This translates into CASSPGLAGGPGEQFF. The chain uses TRBV6-5 and TRBJ2-1; 12 nucleotides align to TRBD2. This CDR3 spans 16 amino acids. The germline gives CDR1 MNHEY, CDR2 SVGAGI. J lost 9 bases, V lost 5 bases, and 11 bases had no gene match.

This clonotype has only a few counts. This chain uses TRBV20-1 with TRBJ1-2; D might be TRBD1 (5 bases). The CDR3 spans 13 residues. CDR1 is DFQATT and CDR2 is SNEGSKA in the germline V gene (reference sequence). V was clipped by 4 bases and J by 4 bases, with 13 bases between them. Here the CDR3 DNA reads TGCAGTGCTACAGGCAGGGCTTCCTATGGCTACACCTTC. Protein sequence: CSATGRASYGYTF.

This clonotype was observed a few times. The rearrangement joins TRBV2 to TRBJ2-3; the D gene is possibly TRBD2 (5 bases). The ends were cut back, 7 bases at V and 9 bases at J, with 11 bases in the middle. The CDR3 contains 11 residues. Per germline, CDR1 SNHLY and CDR2 FYNNEI. DNA for the CDR3: TGTGCCAGCAAAGAGGGAGAAACGCAGTATTTT. Protein sequence: CASKEGETQYF.

This clonotype occurred a few times. This chain joins TRBV6-4 and TRBJ2-1; D not certain. V was trimmed by 7 bases and J by 4 bases, leaving 11 bases between them. Germline CDR1 reads MRHNA; CDR2 reads SNTAGT. There are 13 residues in the CDR3. CDR3 in DNA: TGTGCCAGCATAGAGAGTCGGTACAATGAGCAGTTCTTC. Translating it yields CASIESRYNEQFF.

The table lists this clonotype with a few counts. The CDR3 reads CASSQGPESNQPQHF. The CDR3 nucleotides are TGCGCCAGCAGCCAAGGTCCGGAGAGCAATCAGCCCCAGCATTTT. V and J are TRBV4-3 and TRBJ1-5, with D hard to call. CDR1 is LGHNA, CDR2 YSLEER, per germline. The CDR3 covers 15 residues. Trimming pared 1 base from V and 1 base from J, leaving 8 bases between.

This clonotype was seen a handful of times. This chain links TRBV29-1 with TRBJ1-2, with D uncertain. The germline V gene has CDR1 SQVTM and CDR2 ANQGSEA. V was trimmed by 5 bases and J by 1 base, leaving 11 bases between them. The CDR3 loop spans 13 amino acids. CDR3 bases: TGCAGCGTTCGCCGGGGAAGTAACTATGGCTACACCTTC. Protein sequence: CSVRRGSNYGYTF.

This clonotype was picked up a small number of times. This chain links TRBV10-3 with TRBJ2-3, with 10 bases identical to TRBD2. Germline loops: CDR1 ENHRY, CDR2 SYGVKD. There are 16 residues in the CDR3. Trimming cost V 4 bases and J 2 bases; bases outside gene matches: 6. The CDR3 DNA follows: TGTGCCATCAGTGGGTCTAGCGGGGGTGACACAGATACGCAGTATTTT. Its protein product is CAISGSSGGDTDTQYF.

This clonotype was seen more than once but under ten times. The chain uses TRBV11-1 and TRBJ1-6, with a weak D call TRBD1 (5 bases). The germline CDR1 and CDR2 sequences are SGHAT and FQDESV (reference sequence). The length of the CDR3 is 13 residues. Deletions cut 5 bases from V and 15 bases from J, with 17 bases between. CDR3 nucleotides: TGTGCCAGCAGCCTCGGGACTTCGCGGCGCCTCCACTTT. Protein sequence: CASSLGTSRRLHF.

A word on this clonotype: This could be a read error, since a much larger clone is one nucleotide away. This chain connects TRBV6-2 or TRBV6-3 to TRBJ2-1, with D unclear. CDR3 length: 13 amino acids. CDR1 is MNHEY and CDR2 is SVGEGT in the germline V gene. The CDR3, as DNA: TGTGCCAGCATCGGACCCCTTTACAATGGGCAGTTCTTC. Translating it yields CASIGPLYNGQFF.

This clonotype came up many times. This sequence joins TRBV7-2 and TRBJ2-7; 13 nucleotides align to TRBD2. V lost 5 bases and J lost 1; bases outside the gene matches: 2. The CDR3 contains 15 residues. Germline lookup yields CDR1 SGHTA and CDR2 FQGNSA. CDR3 residues: CASSAGLAGSYEQYF. The CDR3 DNA reads TGTGCCAGCAGCGCGGGACTAGCGGGGTCCTACGAGCAGTACTTC.

This clonotype was observed a handful of times. This rearrangement joins TRBV28 to TRBJ2-1; TRBD2 agrees at 8 bases. CDR3 length: 19 residues. V dropped 5 bases and J dropped 3; count of bases not matched to a gene: 18. Germline CDR1 and CDR2: MDHEN and SYDVKM. CDR3 residues: CASSLSGTSYIPDYNEQFF. The CDR3 DNA reads as TGTGCCAGCAGTCTTTCCGGGACTAGTTATATCCCGGACTACAATGAGCAGTTCTTC.

This clonotype was observed a few times. This chain connects TRBV20-1 to TRBJ2-5; D uncertain. The germline CDR1 and CDR2 sequences are DFQATT and SNEGSKA (reference sequence). CDR3 length: 11 amino acids. CDR3 sequence (DNA): TGCAGCTCAGCAAGACAAGAGACCCAGTACTTC. Translating gives CSSARQETQYF.

In its sample, this clonotype was seen many times. The rearrangement uses TRBV12-3 or TRBV12-4 and TRBJ2-2; no clear D. The CDR3 runs to 13 residues. Trimming left V 11 bases short and J 1 base short, with 11 bases between. Here the CDR3 reads CALNSGNTGELFF. In DNA, the CDR3 is TGTGCCCTGAATTCAGGGAACACCGGGGAGCTGTTTTTT.

This clonotype showed up many times. This chain uses TRBV6-6 with TRBJ2-3; 10 bases fit TRBD2. The V and J ends lost 1 base and 6 bases, in that order; junction bases with no gene match: 4. Germline-derived CDR1 and CDR2 are MNHNY and SVGAGI (reference sequence). The CDR3 is 15 amino acids. The chain's CDR3 is CASSYLAGGTDTQYF. CDR3 sequence (DNA): TGTGCCAGCAGTTACTTAGCGGGGGGTACTGATACGCAGTATTTT.

This clonotype was seen repeatedly, ten times or more. The rearrangement uses TRBV11-2 and TRBJ1-2; D remains ambiguous. V lost 4 bases and J lost 8, with 14 bases in between. The germline V gene encodes CDR1 SGHAT and CDR2 FQNNGV. CDR3 length: 13 amino acids. The CDR3 loop is CASSSLITMGYTF. DNA for the CDR3: TGTGCCAGCAGCTCCCTAATTACTATGGGCTACACCTTC.

This clonotype came up a few times. The chain joins TRBV5-1 to TRBJ2-5; 7 bases match TRBD1. The V and J ends lost 1 base and 8 bases, in that order; junction bases with no gene match: 17. Germline V CDR1 and CDR2: SGHRS, YFSETQ. The CDR3 sequence is 17 residues long. CDR3 nucleotide sequence: TGCGCCAGCAGCTTGACAGGGGCCTCCCAAACCAGCGAAACCCAGTACTTC. Translated: CASSLTGASQTSETQYF.